These T cell receptor beta chains were read from a single sample in a study of blood T cell repertoires in COVID-19. Sequencing was performed with immunoSEQ multiplex PCR; in TCRdb, only in-frame clones are kept and a portion is missing. The data contain over 45,000 clones, around 86% of them singletons. The specimen sequenced was peripheral blood. The origin of the receptors is a woman older than 75 with active or convalescent COVID-19. Each CDR3 is given without its conserved first and last residue. The order of the fields is clone size, D gene, V gene, CDR3 protein. The D gene is left open where the match is weak. Clone size, where shown, is once, few, many, or a class for clones that have expanded.

abundance: .
d_gene: .
v_gene: TRBV5-6
CDR3aa: ASSSLGASLGYEQY

abundance: .
d_gene: TRBD1
v_gene: TRBV28
CDR3aa: ASHGTVSYEQY

abundance: .
d_gene: TRBD1
v_gene: TRBV15
CDR3aa: ATSRDRGETQY

abundance: .
d_gene: .
v_gene: TRBV4-3
CDR3aa: ASSQDRDIYTPLH

abundance: .
d_gene: TRBD1
v_gene: TRBV7-2
CDR3aa: ASRQPTGDNSPLH

abundance: .
d_gene: .
v_gene: TRBV24-1
CDR3aa: ATSDPGLEFTQY

abundance: .
d_gene: .
v_gene: TRBV11-2
CDR3aa: ASSPRTSTNEKLF

abundance: .
d_gene: .
v_gene: TRBV4-1
CDR3aa: ASRRGLLGAHNEQF

abundance: many
d_gene: .
v_gene: TRBV7-9
CDR3aa: ASTPRGPSYEQY

abundance: .
d_gene: .
v_gene: TRBV18
CDR3aa: ASSPTVGFVYEKLF

abundance: .
d_gene: .
v_gene: TRBV29-1
CDR3aa: SVVGSSTDTQY

abundance: few
d_gene: TRBD1
v_gene: TRBV6-2/TRBV6-3
CDR3aa: ASSSPSGTGGYGNTIY

abundance: .
d_gene: .
v_gene: TRBV6-1
CDR3aa: ASSEVLGLDGYT

abundance: .
d_gene: TRBD2
v_gene: TRBV6-5
CDR3aa: ASSYSPSGGNEQF

abundance: .
d_gene: .
v_gene: TRBV24-1
CDR3aa: ATGGSLLDTQY

abundance: once
d_gene: .
v_gene: TRBV4-3
CDR3aa: ASSQGGLRVHTDGYT

abundance: .
d_gene: TRBD1
v_gene: TRBV6-6
CDR3aa: ASSRGQGSGNTIY

abundance: few
d_gene: .
v_gene: TRBV9
CDR3aa: ASSPQVGLVNSPLH

abundance: .
d_gene: TRBD2
v_gene: TRBV9
CDR3aa: ASSVDGAGGKTQY

abundance: .
d_gene: .
v_gene: TRBV4-2
CDR3aa: ASSRTDGNTEAF

abundance: .
d_gene: .
v_gene: TRBV28
CDR3aa: ASSRRNQPQH

abundance: .
d_gene: .
v_gene: TRBV2
CDR3aa: ASRANRWEQY

abundance: .
d_gene: .
v_gene: TRBV6-5
CDR3aa: ASSRGIYTEAF

abundance: .
d_gene: .
v_gene: TRBV7-2
CDR3aa: ASNILRAQGAGELF

abundance: few
d_gene: .
v_gene: TRBV5-1
CDR3aa: ASSLAGQGTYGYT

abundance: .
d_gene: TRBD1
v_gene: TRBV7-2
CDR3aa: ASSHRGPGTLGHEQF

abundance: few
d_gene: .
v_gene: TRBV7-9
CDR3aa: ASAGNADEAF

abundance: .
d_gene: TRBD1
v_gene: TRBV19
CDR3aa: ASTGQGSYNSPLH

abundance: .
d_gene: TRBD1
v_gene: TRBV6-6
CDR3aa: ASAVQGYNEQF

abundance: .
d_gene: .
v_gene: TRBV9
CDR3aa: ASSVGGGQFSPLH

abundance: .
d_gene: .
v_gene: TRBV6-2/TRBV6-3
CDR3aa: ASSYLRGTTYEQY

abundance: .
d_gene: .
v_gene: TRBV2
CDR3aa: AYRVQETQY

abundance: .
d_gene: .
v_gene: TRBV10-3
CDR3aa: AIRADSPNSPLH

abundance: .
d_gene: .
v_gene: TRBV5-4
CDR3aa: ASSSLDMGAGTDTQY

abundance: .
d_gene: .
v_gene: TRBV7-2
CDR3aa: ASSLGPGNTEAF

abundance: .
d_gene: TRBD2
v_gene: TRBV7-2
CDR3aa: ASSPRGAGGPETQY

abundance: .
d_gene: .
v_gene: TRBV2
CDR3aa: ASSLREEKLF

abundance: once
d_gene: .
v_gene: TRBV9
CDR3aa: ASSVGQPGGGGYT

abundance: .
d_gene: .
v_gene: TRBV24-1
CDR3aa: ATSDPGQFYGYT

abundance: .
d_gene: TRBD2
v_gene: TRBV6-6
CDR3aa: ASSYLAGGNNEQF